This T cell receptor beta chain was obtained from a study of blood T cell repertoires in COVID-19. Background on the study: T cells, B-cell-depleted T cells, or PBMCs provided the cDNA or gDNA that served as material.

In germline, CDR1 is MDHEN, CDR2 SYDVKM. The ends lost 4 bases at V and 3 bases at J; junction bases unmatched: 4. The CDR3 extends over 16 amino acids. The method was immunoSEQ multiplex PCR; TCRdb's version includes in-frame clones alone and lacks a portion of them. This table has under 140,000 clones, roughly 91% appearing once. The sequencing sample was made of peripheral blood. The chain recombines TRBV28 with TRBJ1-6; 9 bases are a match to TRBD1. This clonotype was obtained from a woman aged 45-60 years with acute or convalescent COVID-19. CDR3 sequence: CASSSETGGYNSPLHF. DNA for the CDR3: TGTGCCAGCAGTTCAGAGACAGGGGGCTATAATTCACCCCTCCACTTT.